Listed below are T cell receptor beta chains from one sample, sequenced in a study of blood T cell repertoires in COVID-19. Data came from immunoSEQ multiplex PCR; TCRdb stores just in-frame clones and leaves some out. The data contain about 340,000 clones, approximately 92% of them singletons. What was sequenced was PBMCs or T cells enriched from blood (not recorded which). The source is a woman in her 30s who had recovered from COVID-19. CDR3s include the opening cysteine and the closing phenylalanine or tryptophan. Fields, in order: V gene, J gene, clone size, D gene, CDR3 protein, CDR3 DNA. A D gene is named only where the DNA matches it firmly. The size field is filled for only some rows; it gives once, few, many or a size class.

TRBV5-8	TRBJ2-5	once	.	CASSSEPGEETQYF	TGTGCCAGCAGCTCCGAACCAGGGGAAGAGACCCAGTACTTC
TRBV5-6	TRBJ1-4	.	TRBD1	CASSLTGGRKLFF	TGTGCCAGCAGCTTGACAGGGGGGCGAAAACTGTTTTTT
TRBV27	TRBJ1-2	.	.	CASSRHALTSGYTF	TGTGCCAGCAGTCGTCATGCGCTGACTAGCGGCTACACCTTC
TRBV5-1	TRBJ2-5	.	TRBD2	CASSLGSGETQYF	TGCGCCAGCAGCTTGGGTAGCGGGGAGACCCAGTACTTC
TRBV7-2	TRBJ2-7	.	TRBD1	CASSLALQGAYEQYF	TGTGCCAGCAGCTTAGCGTTACAGGGGGCCTACGAGCAGTACTTC
TRBV4-3	TRBJ2-2	.	.	CASSQDSRVNTGELFF	TGCGCCAGCAGCCAAGATTCGCGGGTTAACACCGGGGAGCTGTTTTTT
TRBV10-3	TRBJ1-1	.	.	CAISGARGTEAFF	TGTGCCATCAGTGGAGCTCGGGGGACTGAAGCTTTCTTT
TRBV30	TRBJ1-1	.	.	CAWRKEGLRTEAFF	TGTGCCTGGAGGAAAGAGGGACTTCGGACTGAAGCTTTCTTT
TRBV6-2/TRBV6-3	TRBJ1-2	.	TRBD1	CASSHRTGDYGYTF	TGTGCCAGCAGTCATAGGACAGGGGATTATGGCTACACCTTC
TRBV10-3	TRBJ1-2	.	TRBD1	CAISPGQGNYGYTF	TGTGCCATCAGCCCGGGACAGGGTAACTATGGCTACACCTTC
TRBV28	TRBJ2-1	.	.	CASRYYNEQFF	TGTGCCAGCCGCTACTACAATGAGCAGTTCTTC
TRBV13	TRBJ2-3	.	.	CASSPADRGTDTQYF	TGTGCCAGCAGCCCCGCGGACAGAGGAACAGATACGCAGTATTTT
TRBV24-1	TRBJ2-1	.	TRBD1	CATSDKGAQDNEQFF	TGTGCCACCAGTGATAAGGGGGCCCAAGACAATGAGCAGTTCTTC
TRBV20-1	TRBJ1-2	.	.	CSVLDNSGYTF	TGCAGTGTTCTGGACAATTCTGGCTACACCTTC
TRBV19	TRBJ2-1	.	TRBD1	CASSIAGGTGYNEQFF	TGTGCCAGTAGTATAGCTGGGGGGACAGGATACAATGAGCAGTTCTTC
TRBV7-2	TRBJ2-3	.	.	CASSLTGPPQGDTQYF	TGTGCCAGCAGCTTAACAGGGCCCCCGCAGGGAGATACGCAGTATTTT
TRBV2	TRBJ1-1	.	.	CASRRGTQEDTEAFF	TGTGCCAGCAGACGGGGGACCCAGGAGGACACTGAAGCTTTCTTT
TRBV7-2	TRBJ2-5	.	TRBD2	CASSPRGGSPETQYF	TGTGCCAGCAGCCCACGCGGCGGGAGTCCAGAGACCCAGTACTTC
TRBV5-1	TRBJ1-1	.	.	CASSLDGVNTEAFF	TGCGCCAGCAGCTTGGACGGGGTGAACACTGAAGCTTTCTTT
TRBV10-3	TRBJ2-5	.	TRBD2	CAISESLGTSGRPHQETQYF	TGTGCCATCAGTGAGTCGTTGGGGACTAGCGGGAGGCCCCACCAAGAGACCCAGTACTTC
TRBV6-5	TRBJ1-1	.	.	CASSYYGSTEAFF	TGTGCCAGCAGTTACTATGGGAGCACTGAAGCTTTCTTT
TRBV6-2/TRBV6-3	TRBJ2-7	.	TRBD1	CASSRDSPSPYEQYF	TGTGCCAGCAGCAGGGACAGCCCGAGTCCCTACGAGCAGTACTTC
TRBV25-1	TRBJ2-3	once	.	CASSPSVAISTDTQYF	TGTGCCAGCAGTCCGTCTGTGGCCATTAGCACAGATACGCAGTATTTT
TRBV28	TRBJ1-6	few	TRBD1	CASSAKDRGRNSPLHF	TGTGCCAGCAGTGCCAAGGACAGGGGGCGAAATTCACCCCTCCACTTT
TRBV7-9	TRBJ1-2	.	.	CASSFGRGYGYTF	TGTGCCAGCAGCTTCGGCAGGGGCTATGGCTACACCTTC
TRBV27	TRBJ2-6	.	.	CASSFSSGANVLTF	TGTGCCAGCAGTTTTAGCTCTGGGGCCAACGTCCTGACTTTC
TRBV28	TRBJ2-7	.	.	CASSSPGSIDSYEQYF	TGTGCCAGCAGTTCCCCCGGGAGCATCGACTCCTACGAGCAGTACTTC
TRBV14	TRBJ2-7	.	.	CASSQHSPYEQYF	TGTGCCAGCAGCCAACACAGTCCCTACGAGCAGTACTTC
TRBV6-1	TRBJ1-5	.	.	CASSEAAGGGQPQHF	TGTGCCAGCAGTGAAGCGGCGGGGGGCGGACAGCCCCAGCATTTT
TRBV28	TRBJ1-1	.	TRBD1	CASSSLAPTGGVEAFF	TGTGCCAGCAGTTCCCTGGCCCCGACAGGGGGCGTTGAAGCTTTCTTT
TRBV10-3	TRBJ2-2	.	TRBD2	CAIRKSGSLTGELFF	TGTGCCATCAGAAAGAGCGGGAGTCTCACCGGGGAGCTGTTTTTT
TRBV19	TRBJ2-1	.	.	CASSIGSGHVFEQFF	TGTGCCAGTAGTATAGGCTCAGGGCATGTATTTGAGCAGTTCTTC
TRBV28	TRBJ2-1	.	.	CASSLWGADLSEQFF	TGTGCCAGCAGTTTATGGGGGGCTGATCTTTCGGAGCAGTTCTTC
TRBV7-2	TRBJ1-6	.	.	CASSLGVGRASPLHF	TGTGCCAGCAGCTTAGGGGTGGGCAGGGCTTCACCCCTCCACTTT
TRBV9	TRBJ2-2	.	TRBD2	CASSVDRGGTGELFF	TGTGCCAGCAGCGTAGACCGGGGGGGCACCGGGGAGCTGTTTTTT
TRBV21-1	TRBJ2-1	.	.	CASSKEEGLAGGENEQFF	TGTGCCAGCAGCAAAGAAGAGGGACTAGCGGGGGGTGAGAATGAGCAGTTCTTC
TRBV7-3	TRBJ2-5	.	.	CASSPTVQETQYF	TGTGCCAGCAGCCCGACAGTACAAGAGACCCAGTACTTC
TRBV28	TRBJ2-7	.	TRBD1	CASSAAGTGSYEQYF	TGTGCCAGCAGCGCTGCCGGGACAGGGTCCTACGAGCAGTACTTC
TRBV27	TRBJ1-2	.	.	CASSPNRDNYGYTF	TGTGCCAGCAGTCCTAACAGGGATAACTATGGCTACACCTTC
TRBV24-1	TRBJ1-2	.	.	CATSDQQEFYGYTF	TGTGCCACCAGTGATCAACAGGAGTTCTATGGCTACACCTTC
TRBV6-5	TRBJ2-1	.	TRBD2	CASSYSSGSTYNEQFF	TGTGCCAGCAGTTACTCTAGCGGGTCGACCTACAATGAGCAGTTCTTC
TRBV11-3	TRBJ2-7	.	.	CASSSPYQGGLYEQYF	TGTGCCAGCAGCTCGCCGTACCAGGGGGGTCTCTACGAGCAGTACTTC
TRBV5-4	TRBJ1-1	.	.	CASSREGGARTEAFF	TGTGCCAGCAGCCGGGAAGGCGGGGCGAGAACTGAAGCTTTCTTT
TRBV6-2/TRBV6-3	TRBJ2-7	.	.	CASSYSRADYEQYF	TGTGCCAGCAGTTACTCGAGGGCGGACTACGAGCAGTACTTC
TRBV2	TRBJ1-2	.	TRBD1	CASSEDRTSLYGYTF	TGTGCCAGCAGCGAGGACAGGACTAGCCTCTATGGCTACACCTTC
TRBV7-9	TRBJ1-2	.	TRBD1	CASSPGQALLYGYTF	TGTGCCAGCAGCCCGGGACAGGCCCTTCTCTATGGCTACACCTTC
TRBV25-1	TRBJ2-7	.	.	CASSESGAPREQYF	TGTGCCAGCAGTGAATCAGGGGCTCCGCGCGAGCAGTACTTC
TRBV19	TRBJ1-1	once	.	CASSTGDPGTEAFF	TGTGCCAGTAGTACGGGGGACCCGGGCACTGAAGCTTTCTTT
TRBV1	TRBJ2-1	.	.	CTSSPDREQFF	TGCACCAGCAGCCCCGACAGAGAGCAGTTCTTC
TRBV12-3/TRBV12-4	TRBJ2-3	.	.	CASSARLADTQYF	TGTGCCAGCAGTGCAAGACTAGCAGATACGCAGTATTTT
TRBV10-3	TRBJ1-1	.	TRBD1	CATFPGQGSPEAFF	TGTGCCACCTTCCCGGGACAGGGTTCTCCTGAAGCTTTCTTT
TRBV11-2	TRBJ1-4	.	.	CASSSRGGIANEKLFF	TGTGCCAGCAGCTCTAGGGGGGGTATAGCTAATGAAAAACTGTTTTTT
TRBV9	TRBJ2-7	.	TRBD1	CASSIGGTGSDEQYF	TGTGCCAGCAGTATAGGGGGGACAGGGTCCGACGAGCAGTACTTC
TRBV2	TRBJ2-1	.	.	CASSARGGGTYNEQFF	TGTGCCAGCAGCGCCCGGGGCGGAGGGACCTACAATGAGCAGTTCTTC